The rows below give T cell receptor beta chains drawn from one sample of a study of T cell responses to AZD1222 COVID-19 vaccine. Using immunoSEQ multiplex PCR, the repertoire was profiled, and TCRdb retains in-frame clones only, with some absent. Of tens of thousands of clones listed, around 86% are singletons. The input for sequencing was peripheral blood, taken on day 0 of AZD1222 vaccination. Receptors originate from an adult in good health. Each CDR3 is given with its conserved first and last residue. Each record gives: J gene, D gene, V gene, clone size, CDR3 protein, CDR3 DNA. A D gene is named only where the DNA matches it firmly. Clone size is not always given. Where it is, it says once, few, many or a class for expanded clones.

TRBJ2-1 TRBD2 TRBV28 - CASSSPGLVSNEQFF TGTGCCAGCAGTTCCCCGGGACTAGTTTCCAATGAGCAGTTCTTC
TRBJ1-1 - TRBV5-1 - CASSLGDGTPMNTEAFF TGCGCCAGCAGCTTGGGGGACGGGACACCCATGAACACTGAAGCTTTCTTT
TRBJ1-5 - TRBV6-1 few CASSESWGGSNQPQHF TGTGCCAGCAGTGAAAGTTGGGGGGGCAGCAATCAGCCCCAGCATTTT
TRBJ2-3 - TRBV18 - CASSKTTDTQYF TGTGCCAGCTCAAAGACCACAGATACGCAGTATTTT
TRBJ2-7 TRBD1 TRBV11-3 once CASSPGQGAYEQYF TGTGCCAGCAGCCCGGGACAGGGAGCCTACGAGCAGTACTTC
TRBJ2-3 - TRBV5-1 - CASSLAGGRVEDTQYF TGCGCCAGCAGCTTGGCCGGGGGCAGGGTTGAAGATACGCAGTATTTT
TRBJ1-2 - TRBV28 - CASSLVAGYGYTF TGTGCCAGCAGTTTGGTTGCGGGCTATGGCTACACCTTC
TRBJ1-1 - TRBV19 - CASNWTPQNTEAFF TGTGCCAGTAACTGGACACCGCAGAACACTGAAGCTTTCTTT
TRBJ1-3 - TRBV5-6 - CASSPRPDAVSISGNTIYF TGTGCCAGCAGCCCCCGCCCTGATGCAGTTAGTATCTCTGGAAACACCATATATTTT
TRBJ1-6 - TRBV12-5 few CASGLVTGLSSPLHF TGTGCTAGTGGTTTGGTGACAGGCCTTTCTTCACCCCTCCACTTT
TRBJ2-3 - TRBV27 - CASSPYTDTQYF TGTGCCAGCAGTCCTTACACAGATACGCAGTATTTT
TRBJ2-3 TRBD2 TRBV30 - CAWSENLAGGGTDTQYF TGTGCCTGGAGTGAAAACCTAGCGGGAGGTGGCACAGATACGCAGTATTTT
TRBJ1-5 TRBD1 TRBV5-5 - CASSLGARGDQPQHF TGTGCCAGCAGCTTAGGGGCCAGGGGGGATCAGCCCCAGCATTTT
TRBJ2-7 - TRBV29-1 - CSVVDGSYEQYF TGCAGCGTCGTTGACGGCTCCTACGAGCAGTACTTC
TRBJ1-1 - TRBV3-1/TRBV3-2 - CASSQGQSGNTEAFF TGTGCCAGCAGCCAAGGACAGAGCGGGAACACTGAAGCTTTCTTT
TRBJ1-1 - TRBV5-8 - CASSLPPENTEAFF TGTGCCAGCAGCTTGCCCCCGGAGAACACTGAAGCTTTCTTT
TRBJ1-2 - TRBV12-3/TRBV12-4 - CASSRETWGYTF TGTGCCAGCAGTCGGGAGACGTGGGGCTACACCTTC
TRBJ2-7 TRBD2 TRBV3-1/TRBV3-2 - CASSPRTRNYEQYF TGTGCCAGCAGTCCTAGGACTAGAAACTACGAGCAGTACTTC
TRBJ2-7 - TRBV19 - CASAGTKGQYF TGTGCCAGTGCGGGTACGAAGGGGCAGTACTTC
TRBJ1-4 TRBD1 TRBV9 - CASSVAAGGPLFF TGTGCCAGCAGCGTAGCGGCAGGGGGCCCTCTGTTTTTT
TRBJ2-2 TRBD1 TRBV24-1 once CATSGRGQGLAGELFF TGTGCCACCAGTGGCCGGGGACAGGGGTTAGCCGGGGAGCTGTTTTTT
TRBJ1-2 - TRBV9 - CASSGDSLANYGYTF TGTGCCAGCAGCGGCGACAGCTTAGCTAACTATGGCTACACCTTC
TRBJ2-1 TRBD2 TRBV2 few CASRPGRGDYYNEQFF TGTGCCAGCCGTCCCGGGCGGGGGGACTACTACAATGAGCAGTTCTTC
TRBJ1-6 - TRBV2 once CASSERDTSLNSPLHF TGTGCCAGCAGTGAAAGGGACACGTCTTTGAATTCACCCCTCCACTTT
TRBJ1-5 TRBD1 TRBV19 - CASSPDRGEQPQHF TGTGCCAGTAGTCCCGACAGGGGGGAGCAGCCCCAGCATTTT
TRBJ1-5 - TRBV5-1 - CASSLAGGGWQPQHF TGCGCCAGCAGCTTGGCAGGCGGGGGCTGGCAGCCCCAGCATTTT
TRBJ1-1 TRBD1 TRBV5-1 - CATRTGVDTEAFF TGCGCCACCCGGACAGGGGTGGATACTGAAGCTTTCTTT
TRBJ2-7 - TRBV18 - CASSPPDRPYEQYF TGTGCCAGCTCACCACCCGACCGCCCCTACGAGCAGTACTTC
TRBJ2-5 TRBD2 TRBV7-2 - CASSLSLAGGSYQETQYF TGTGCCAGCAGCTTAAGTCTAGCGGGAGGATCCTACCAAGAGACCCAGTACTTC
TRBJ2-1 TRBD2 TRBV6-5 few CASRLTSGGAGEQFF TGTGCCAGCAGGTTGACTAGCGGGGGTGCTGGTGAGCAGTTCTTC
TRBJ2-4 TRBD1 TRBV18 - CASSPRTGGMRRNIQYF TGTGCCAGCTCACCAAGGACAGGGGGTATGAGAAGAAACATTCAGTACTTC
TRBJ2-3 - TRBV13 once CASSLWQFTDTQYF TGTGCCAGCAGCTTATGGCAATTCACAGATACGCAGTATTTT
TRBJ2-3 TRBD2 TRBV6-1 once CASSEAGGTDTQYF TGTGCCAGCAGTGAAGCGGGGGGGACAGATACGCAGTATTTT
TRBJ2-5 TRBD1 TRBV2 once CASRAQTGLETQYF TGTGCCAGCAGGGCGCAGACAGGGCTAGAGACCCAGTACTTC
TRBJ1-1 TRBD1 TRBV6-5 - CASRSPGQVKAFF TGTGCCAGCCGATCTCCGGGACAGGTTAAAGCTTTCTTT
TRBJ1-1 - TRBV6-1 - CASSERWGEAFF TGTGCCAGCAGTGAACGATGGGGAGAAGCTTTCTTT
TRBJ2-1 - TRBV5-1 - CASSLDRRNLDEQFF TGCGCCAGCAGCTTAGACCGGAGGAACCTCGATGAGCAGTTCTTC
TRBJ1-2 TRBD1 TRBV9 once CASSHSGGSYGYTF TGTGCCAGCAGCCATTCAGGGGGCAGCTATGGCTACACCTTC
TRBJ2-2 - TRBV7-3 - CASSFGVNGGELFF TGTGCCAGCAGCTTCGGGGTTAACGGCGGGGAGCTGTTTTTT
TRBJ1-5 - TRBV30 - CAWSVRGQPQHF TGTGCCTGGAGTGTTAGAGGACAGCCCCAGCATTTT